The 23 T cell receptor beta chains below were found in one sample sequenced in a study of cytomegalovirus exposure and HLA in healthy donors. Only in-frame clones appear in the TCRdb table, and some are missing; sequencing was by immunoSEQ multiplex PCR. The sample has about 130,000 clones; roughly nine tenths are singletons. Material for sequencing was PBMCs. Receptor source: a woman aged 18 to 35 in good health and CMV-seropositive.

The rearrangement joins TRBV7-3 to TRBJ1-1; 9 nucleotides align to TRBD1. The junction had 2 bases not matched to a gene; V was cut back by 4 bases and J by 5 bases. Germline CDR1 reads SGHTA; CDR2 reads FQGTGA. CDR3 length equals 13 residues. As DNA, the CDR3 is TGTGCCAGCAGCTGGGACAGGGAAACTGAAGCTTTCTTT. This translates into CASSWDRETEAFF.

This chain uses TRBV28 with TRBJ1-1, with TRBD1 matching 8 bases. This CDR3 contains 14 residues. V trimming: 3 bases; J trimming: 2 bases; junction bases outside the gene matches: 2. In germline, CDR1 is MDHEN, CDR2 SYDVKM. CDR3 amino acids: CASSLQGANTEAFF. For the CDR3, the DNA is TGTGCCAGCAGTTTGCAGGGGGCTAACACTGAAGCTTTCTTT.

V and J are TRBV27 and TRBJ1-1; D ambiguous. V lost 4 bases and J 5 bases, leaving 11 bases between the germline ends. The CDR3 is 13 amino acids. The germline V gene has CDR1 MNHEY and CDR2 SMNVEV (reference sequence). CDR3 sequence reads: CASSSSGRTEAFF. The CDR3 DNA sequence: TGTGCCAGCAGTTCCTCGGGGAGGACTGAAGCTTTCTTT.

As to this clone: The same CDR3 arises from other DNA sequences in this sample as well. The V and J genes are TRBV5-4 and TRBJ2-1; D remains unclear. The germline V gene encodes CDR1 SGHNT and CDR2 YYREEE (reference sequence). This CDR3 region has 12 residues. The V and J ends lost 2 bases and 6 bases respectively, with 6 bases between them. The CDR3 region is CASSFGVNEQFF. The CDR3 nucleotides read TGTGCCAGCAGCTTTGGAGTCAATGAGCAGTTCTTC.

The chain is built from TRBV19 and TRBJ1-4, with a weak D call TRBD1 (5 bases). V dropped 2 bases and J dropped 8 bases, with 15 bases sitting between them. Germline CDR1 reads LNHDA; CDR2 reads SQIVND (reference sequence). The CDR3 is made up of 15 amino acids. CDR3 nucleotide sequence: TGTGCCAGTAGTATAATGGGGCAGGGCGGAGAAAAACTGTTTTTT. Amino acids: CASSIMGQGGEKLFF.

The count of this clone is one. The chain uses TRBV29-1 and TRBJ2-2, with TRBD1 as a possible D gene (6 bases). The CDR3 runs to 14 residues. Per the germline V gene, CDR1 is SQVTM and CDR2 is ANQGSEA. The V end was cut by 4 bases, the J end by 3 bases, with 12 bases between. The CDR3 DNA is TGCAGCGTTGGTACAGGGTGGGACACCGGGGAGCTGTTTTTT. Amino acid sequence: CSVGTGWDTGELFF.

The rearrangement uses TRBV10-3 and TRBJ2-7; 9 bases match TRBD2. The CDR3 sequence is 14 residues long. CDR1 ENHRY and CDR2 SYGVKD come from the germline V gene. The V and J ends lost 10 bases and 0 bases, in that order; junction bases with no gene match: 7. CDR3 sequence reads: CATRRLADSYEQYF. The CDR3 nucleotides read TGTGCCACCCGCCGACTAGCGGACTCCTACGAGCAGTACTTC.

The V gene is TRBV4-3, the J gene TRBJ1-1; D gene ambiguous. The germline V and J ends were trimmed by 4 bases and 3 bases, with 9 bases remaining between them. Looked up from germline, CDR1 is LGHNA and CDR2 is YSLEER. The length of the CDR3 is 13 residues. The CDR3 coding sequence is TGCGCCAGCAGCCCTAGACCGGACACTGAAGCTTTCTTT. It codes for CASSPRPDTEAFF.

The chain recombines TRBV28 with TRBJ1-5; weak D call: TRBD1 (6 bases). Per the germline V gene, CDR1 is MDHEN and CDR2 is SYDVKM. This CDR3 region has 16 residues. V gave up 2 bases and J gave up 1 base, with 12 bases separating them. CDR3 in DNA: TGTGCCAGCAGTTTAAGGCAGGGGTGGAGCAATCAGCCCCAGCATTTT. It yields the protein CASSLRQGWSNQPQHF.

This clone was seen a few times. The J gene is TRBJ1-5, the V gene TRBV6-5, with 8 nucleotides matching TRBD1. Trimming removed 6 bases from V and 5 bases from J; junction bases left unmatched: 9. Germline CDR1 reads MNHEY; CDR2 reads SVGAGI. The CDR3 is 15 residues long. The CDR3 DNA reads TGTGCCAGCAGGGGCAGGGGGCTAGGGTATCAGCCCCAGCATTTT. Translated: CASRGRGLGYQPQHF.

The chain couples TRBV7-9 to TRBJ2-1; weak D call: TRBD1 (5 bases). V lost 5 bases, J lost 4 bases, and 12 bases lay in between. The CDR3 contains 14 residues. Germline CDR1 SEHNR, CDR2 FQNEAQ (reference sequence). The CDR3 loop reads CASSPKTVYNEQFF. The CDR3 bases are TGTGCCAGCAGCCCCAAGACAGTATACAATGAGCAGTTCTTC.

This sequence joins TRBV19 and TRBJ2-7; D might be TRBD1 (5 bases). Trimming pared 3 bases from V and 6 bases from J, leaving 15 bases between. The CDR3 extends over 14 amino acids. From germline, CDR1 is LNHDA and CDR2 SQIVND (reference sequence). In nucleotides, the CDR3 is TGTGCCAGTAGTATCCCTACAGGTTCGCGCGAGCAGTACTTC. Amino acid sequence: CASSIPTGSREQYF.

The chain links TRBV11-2 to TRBJ2-4; TRBD1 might be the D (6 bases). The germline V gene encodes CDR1 SGHAT and CDR2 FQNNGV. This CDR3 spans 12 amino acids. Trimming removed 5 bases from V and 6 bases from J, with 8 bases in between. CDR3 sequence reads: CASSADRNIQYF. The CDR3 bases are TGTGCCAGCAGCGCGGACAGAAACATTCAGTACTTC.

This chain links TRBV7-9 with TRBJ2-7; 7 positions agree with TRBD2. Trimming removed 5 bases from V and 3 bases from J; junction bases left unmatched: 4. This CDR3 contains 13 residues. CDR1 is SEHNR, CDR2 FQNEAQ, per germline (reference sequence). The CDR3 region has the DNA TGTGCCAGCAGCGCAGAGCGGGGCTACGAGCAGTACTTC. Amino acids: CASSAERGYEQYF.

The gene calls are TRBV18 and TRBJ2-1; D is uncertain. The V gene's germline CDR1 is KGHSH and CDR2 LQKENI. The CDR3 sequence is 13 residues long. V was pared by 2 bases and J by 5 bases, with 7 bases between. The chain's CDR3 is CASSPGQHNEQFF. The DNA for the CDR3 is TGTGCCAGCTCACCAGGCCAACACAATGAGCAGTTCTTC.

This chain uses TRBV7-2 with TRBJ1-2; 8 nucleotides match TRBD1. V shed 4 bases and J 4 bases; nucleotides not matched to a gene: 5. CDR1 is SGHTA, CDR2 FQGNSA, per germline. This CDR3 is 14 amino acids long. The chain's CDR3 is CASSSDRGPYGYTF. The CDR3 nucleotides read TGTGCCAGCAGCTCCGACAGGGGTCCCTATGGCTACACCTTC. The variable domain in full, with the rest retrieved from reference TRBV7-2 and TRBJ1-2, is GAGVSQSPSNKVTEKGKDVELRCDPISGHTALYWYRQSLGQGLEFLIYFQGNSAPDKSGLPSDRFSAERTGGSVSTLTIQRTQQEDSAVYLCASSSDRGPYGYTFGSGTRLTVV.

The chain employs TRBV6-5 and TRBJ2-7; 9 bases are a match to TRBD2. CDR3 length: 15 amino acids. Trimming at V came to 6 bases and at J to 4 bases, leaving 10 bases not matched to a gene. Looked up from germline, CDR1 is MNHEY and CDR2 is SVGAGI. CDR3 in amino acids: CASSHVQRGEYEQYF. The CDR3 nucleotides are TGTGCCAGCAGCCACGTCCAGCGGGGGGAGTACGAGCAGTACTTC.

The chain employs TRBV4-3 and TRBJ1-1; 7 bases map to TRBD1. Germline trimming cut 1 base from V and 1 base from J; bases unmatched to any gene: 3. Looked up from germline, CDR1 is LGHNA and CDR2 is YSLEER. There are 15 residues in the CDR3. The CDR3 DNA reads TGCGCCAGCAGCCAAGTGGGACAGAGGAACACTGAAGCTTTCTTT. Translating it yields CASSQVGQRNTEAFF.

The gene calls are TRBV28 and TRBJ1-2, with D perhaps matching TRBD1 (5 bases). This CDR3 has 17 amino acids. In germline, CDR1 is MDHEN, CDR2 SYDVKM. With 3 bases removed from V and 2 bases from J, the gap between germline ends came to 19 bases. For the CDR3, the DNA is TGTGCCAGCAGTTTTCTTGATCAGGGCCGTTCGAACTATGGCTACACCTTC. Translating gives CASSFLDQGRSNYGYTF.

In its sample, this clone was seen once. This chain joins TRBV7-9 and TRBJ1-2, with unresolved D. The CDR3 spans 16 residues. CDR1 is SEHNR and CDR2 is FQNEAQ in the germline V gene (reference sequence). Trimming cost V 5 bases and J 4 bases, with 20 bases left between them. The CDR3 coding sequence is TGTGCCAGCAGCACAGCCCCAGGTCCAGTAGGCTATGGCTACACCTTC. Encoded protein: CASSTAPGPVGYGYTF.

This chain uses TRBV5-6 with TRBJ2-7, with a possible D match to TRBD2 (5 bases). This CDR3 comprises 14 residues. From germline, CDR1 is SGHDT and CDR2 YYEEEE. Trimming pared 2 bases from V and 2 bases from J, leaving 11 bases between. Here the CDR3 DNA reads TGTGCCAGCAGCTTTGGACGGGGAACCTACGAGCAGTACTTC. Protein: CASSFGRGTYEQYF.

The chain combines TRBV7-2 with TRBJ2-1; 10 positions agree with TRBD2. The germline V gene has CDR1 SGHTA and CDR2 FQGNSA. This CDR3 region has 17 residues. Germline trimming cut 1 base from V and 5 bases from J; bases unmatched to any gene: 8. The chain's CDR3 is CASSLEHPLAGDNEQFF. CDR3 in DNA: TGTGCCAGCAGCTTAGAGCATCCCCTAGCGGGAGACAATGAGCAGTTCTTC.

This clone appeared a few times. For the CDR3, the DNA is TGCAGCGTTGTAGAGCGGGGGGAAGCCGAGCAGTACTTC. Residues: CSVVERGEAEQYF. The V call is TRBV29-1, the J call TRBJ2-7, with 9 nucleotides matching TRBD2. There are 13 residues in the CDR3. The trim removed 4 bases at V and 6 bases at J, leaving 7 bases unmatched. Germline-derived CDR1 and CDR2 are SQVTM and ANQGSEA.